This note documents a single T cell receptor beta chain sequence. Its antigen is unknown. The data were obtained in a study of T cells in tuberculosis. The junction had 1 base not matched to a gene; V was cut back by 2 bases and J by 4 bases. Germline CDR1 is MNHEY and CDR2 is SVGAGI. The CDR3 runs 14 residues. Libraries were prepared by immunoSEQ multiplex PCR; TCRdb keeps only in-frame clonotypes and omits some of them. The data contain 33,000 or so clones, 85% to 95% of them singletons. Regarding the study as a whole: Smaller distances to GMM-specific TCRs suggested their expansion in active tuberculosis. GEM motif frequencies gave more than 65% accuracy; the GMM repertoire gave roughly 86%.

Sequenced: PBMCs. The chain has TRBV6-5 and TRBJ1-4; 7 positions match TRBD1. The receptor was derived from a donor aged 5-35 years with latent tuberculosis or without tuberculosis infection. For the CDR3, the DNA is TGTGCCAGCAGTTACGGGACAGATAATGAAAAACTGTTTTTT. Residues: CASSYGTDNEKLFF.